The 10 T cell receptor beta chains given below trace back to one sample, sequenced in a study of T-cell memory formation after mild COVID-19. A single record per CDR3 protein comes from TCRdb applying MiXCR to the 5' RACE reads. The table has hundreds of thousands of distinct CDR3 sequences, roughly an eighth seen once. The sample comprised PBMCs or a T cell subset sorted from them (not recorded which). Every receptor here comes from a man aged 18 to 29 who had mild COVID-19 (a few samples of this study predate the infection). Cell type and time point are not known.

There are many counts of this clonotype. The DNA of the CDR3 is TGTGCCAGCAGTCCCGACAGGGGAGGCTACACCTTC. This gives the protein CASSPDRGGYTF. The V and J genes are TRBV12-3 or TRBV12-4 and TRBJ1-2; 8 bases align to TRBD1. Trimming at V came to 5 bases and at J to 8 bases, leaving 4 bases not matched to a gene. CDR3 length: 12 residues.

V gene TRBV14 combines with J gene TRBJ2-5, with D perhaps TRBD1 (5 bases). Germline V CDR1 and CDR2: SGHDN, FVKESK. The ends were cut back, 4 bases at V and 5 bases at J, with 17 bases in the middle. There are 15 residues in the CDR3. The CDR3 loop reads CASSRMGAWGETQYF. The CDR3 coding sequence is TGTGCCAGCAGCCGCATGGGTGCGTGGGGCGAGACCCAGTACTTC.

As DNA, the CDR3 is TGTGCCTGGAGTCGGGACGGCTATGGCTACACCTTC. It yields the protein CAWSRDGYGYTF. The chain combines TRBV30 with TRBJ1-2; tentatively, D is TRBD1 (5 bases). The CDR3 extends over 12 amino acids. V was pared by 2 bases and J by 4 bases, with 8 bases between. Germline loops: CDR1 GTSNPN, CDR2 SVGIG (reference sequence). Supplemented by reference TRBV30 and TRBJ1-2, the full variable domain reads SQTIHQWPATLVQPVGSPLSLECTVEGTSNPNLYWYRQAAGRGLQLLFYSVGIGQISSEVPQNLSASRPQDRQFILSSKKLLLSDSGFYLCAWSRDGYGYTFGSGTRLTVV.

This clonotype was picked up many times. The chain carries TRBV5-1 and TRBJ2-1, with D tentatively TRBD1 (5 bases). Trimming left V 1 base short and J 5 bases short, with 16 bases between. The V gene's germline CDR1 is SGHRS and CDR2 YFSETQ. The length of the CDR3 is 16 residues. The CDR3 spells CASSLLRDSGDNEQFF. The CDR3, as DNA: TGCGCCAGCAGCTTGTTGCGAGACAGTGGGGACAATGAGCAGTTCTTC.

This rearrangement joins TRBV4-2 to TRBJ2-2; D is perhaps TRBD2 (5 bases). CDR3 length: 12 amino acids. Germline values: CDR1 LGHNA, CDR2 YNFKEQ. V was shortened by 8 bases and J by 6 bases, with 10 bases between the two germline ends. CDR3 sequence reads: CASRFSAGELFF. The DNA of the CDR3 is TGTGCCAGCCGGTTTAGCGCCGGGGAGCTGTTTTTT.

The rearrangement joins TRBV12-3 or TRBV12-4 to TRBJ2-5; D is possibly TRBD2 (6 bases). V was trimmed by 5 bases and J by 0 bases, leaving 13 bases between them. The CDR3 length is 15 residues. This CDR3 reads CASSHLGTHQETQYF. As DNA, the CDR3 is TGTGCCAGCAGTCACCTCGGGACTCACCAAGAGACCCAGTACTTC.

V gene TRBV20-1 combines with J gene TRBJ2-7; possibly TRBD2 for D (6 bases). This CDR3 is built from 14 residues. V was shortened by 0 bases and J by 6 bases, with 15 bases between the two germline ends. Per germline, CDR1 DFQATT and CDR2 SNEGSKA (reference sequence). The CDR3 region has the DNA TGCAGTGCTAGAGATGGCGGGGCGCGATCCGAGCAGTACGTC. It translates to CSARDGGARSEQYV.

This clonotype was seen a few times. This chain joins TRBV15 and TRBJ1-4; no clear D gene. This CDR3 comprises 17 residues. Germline V gene data show CDR1 as LNHNV and CDR2 as YYDKDF (reference sequence). V lost 5 bases and J lost 4, with 20 bases in between. The CDR3 sequence: CATSGLQRHLNNEKLFF. The CDR3 nucleotides read TGTGCCACCAGCGGATTACAGCGTCATCTTAATAATGAAAAACTGTTTTTT.

The genes are TRBV6-2 or TRBV6-3 and TRBJ2-1; perhaps TRBD1 as D (7 bases). The CDR3 has 14 residues. Between the trimmed V and J ends, which lost 7 bases and 4 bases, there was a span of 14 bases. Germline V lookup: CDR1 MNHEY, CDR2 SVGEGT. Here the CDR3 reads CASKSGGNYNEQFF. CDR3 bases: TGTGCCAGCAAATCAGGGGGGAATTACAATGAGCAGTTCTTC.

This clonotype was detected ten times or more. The chain uses TRBV12-3 or TRBV12-4 and TRBJ2-7; 14 nucleotides match TRBD2. V lost 5 bases, J lost 7 bases, and 7 bases stayed unmatched. This CDR3 has 15 residues. The CDR3 spells CASSPGLAGVREQYF. The CDR3 DNA sequence: TGTGCCAGCAGTCCGGGACTAGCGGGGGTTAGAGAGCAGTACTTC.